The entry below describes one TCR beta chain. The antigen is undetermined. This sample is drawn from a study of shared clonotypes between healthy human individuals. Study background: Per donor, CD8 memory used one plate, CD8 naive used two, CD4 memory used three and CD4 naive used three. Study observations and caveats: Sequencing depth was predicted to influence how clonotypes are shared among donors.

Each subset's genomic DNA was shared equally among a number of immunoSEQ plates. Authors' data handling: Because ImmunoSEQ provided only junction sequences with no quality scores, the filtering differed. Profiling relied on immunoSEQ multiplex PCR, and the TCRdb table lists in-frame clones only, not all of them. The V and J calls and clone size were taken over from that table, and D and trimming were inferred from the DNA. The sample consists of hundreds of thousands of clones, under 95% of them appearing once. Naive CD8 cells were CD45RO-negative, positively selected for CCR7, excluding terminally differentiated effector memory CD45RA+ cells. The CDR3 runs 15 residues. Unmatched junction bases numbered 4, after V lost 3 bases and J lost 1 base. From germline, CDR1 is MNHEY and CDR2 SMNVEV (reference sequence).

The TCR comes from a man between 25 and 39 years old in good health. This chain joins TRBV27 and TRBJ2-3; TRBD1 aligns across 7 bases. Sequencing input: naive CD8+ T cells sorted from blood. CDR3 coding DNA: TGTGCCAGCAGTTTCTGGACAGGCGGCACAGATACGCAGTATTTT. The encoded protein is CASSFWTGGTDTQYF.